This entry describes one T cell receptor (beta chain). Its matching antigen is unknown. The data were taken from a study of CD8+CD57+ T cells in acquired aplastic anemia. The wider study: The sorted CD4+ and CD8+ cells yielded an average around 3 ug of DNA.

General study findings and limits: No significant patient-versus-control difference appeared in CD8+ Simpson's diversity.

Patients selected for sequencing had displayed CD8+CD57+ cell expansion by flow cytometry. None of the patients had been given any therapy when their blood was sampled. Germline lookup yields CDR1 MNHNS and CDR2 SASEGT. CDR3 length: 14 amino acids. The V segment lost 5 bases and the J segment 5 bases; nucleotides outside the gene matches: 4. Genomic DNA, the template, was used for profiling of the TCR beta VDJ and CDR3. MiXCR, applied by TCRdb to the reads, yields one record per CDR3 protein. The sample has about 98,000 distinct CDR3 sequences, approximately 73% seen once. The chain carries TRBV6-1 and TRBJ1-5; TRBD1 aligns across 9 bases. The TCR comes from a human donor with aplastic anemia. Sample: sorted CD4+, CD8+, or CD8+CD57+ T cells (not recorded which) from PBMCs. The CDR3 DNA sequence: TGTGCCAGCAGTAGACAGGGGGGGGATCAGCCCCAGCATTTT. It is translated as CASSRQGGDQPQHF.